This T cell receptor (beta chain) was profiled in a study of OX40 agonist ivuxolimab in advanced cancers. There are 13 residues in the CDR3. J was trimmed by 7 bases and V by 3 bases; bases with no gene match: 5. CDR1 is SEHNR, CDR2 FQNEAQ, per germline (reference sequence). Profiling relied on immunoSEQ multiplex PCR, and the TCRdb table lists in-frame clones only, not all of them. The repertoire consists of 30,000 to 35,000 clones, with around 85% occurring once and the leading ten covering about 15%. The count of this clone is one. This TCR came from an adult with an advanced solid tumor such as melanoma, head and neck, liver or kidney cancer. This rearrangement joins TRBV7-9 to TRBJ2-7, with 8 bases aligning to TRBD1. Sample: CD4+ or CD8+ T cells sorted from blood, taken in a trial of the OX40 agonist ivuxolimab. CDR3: CASSFGQGGEQYF. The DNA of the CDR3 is TGTGCCAGCAGCTTCGGACAGGGTGGTGAGCAGTACTTC.